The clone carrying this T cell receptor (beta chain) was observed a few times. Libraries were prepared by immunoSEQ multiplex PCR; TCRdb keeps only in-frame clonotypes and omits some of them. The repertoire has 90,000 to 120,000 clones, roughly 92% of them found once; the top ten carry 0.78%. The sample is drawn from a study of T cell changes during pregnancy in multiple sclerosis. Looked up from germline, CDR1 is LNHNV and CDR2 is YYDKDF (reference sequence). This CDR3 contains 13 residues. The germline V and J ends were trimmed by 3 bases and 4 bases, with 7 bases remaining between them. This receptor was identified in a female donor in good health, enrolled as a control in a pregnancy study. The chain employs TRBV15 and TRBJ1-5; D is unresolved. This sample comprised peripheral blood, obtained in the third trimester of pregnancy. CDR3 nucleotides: TGTGCCACCAGCAGGGCAGCGAATCAGCCCCAGCATTTT. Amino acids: CATSRAANQPQHF.